Listed below are T cell receptor beta chains from one sample, sequenced in a study of T cells in localized non-small cell lung cancer. Assay: immunoSEQ multiplex PCR; the TCRdb copy retains only in-frame clones and omits some. The repertoire holds over 20,000 clones, about 88% seen once, with 25% to 35% in the top ten. Specimen: peripheral blood, collected before any cancer treatment. These receptors all come from a male donor aged 60 or over with stage I squamous cell lung carcinoma. CDR3s include the opening cysteine and the closing phenylalanine or tryptophan. The D gene is left open where the match is weak. Clone size appears in some rows only: once, few, many, or a class for an expanded clone.

>TRBV19|NA|TRBJ1-5|NA
CATTGAGPQHF
TGTGCCACTACCGGGGCAGGGCCCCAGCATTTT
>TRBV5-1|NA|TRBJ1-2|NA
CASSLEAGDYGYTF
TGCGCCAGCAGCTTGGAAGCAGGGGACTATGGCTACACCTTC
>TRBV15|once|TRBJ2-7|TRBD1
CATSRGKTGGRTYEQYF
TGTGCCACCAGCAGGGGGAAGACAGGGGGCAGGACCTACGAGCAGTACTTC
>TRBV9|once|TRBJ1-2|NA
CASSVAAAAYGYTF
TGTGCCAGCAGCGTAGCTGCGGCAGCCTATGGCTACACCTTC
>TRBV6-4|NA|TRBJ2-2|NA
CASSELGGTGELFF
TGTGCCAGCAGTGAACTAGGCGGGACCGGGGAGCTGTTTTTT
>TRBV18|NA|TRBJ1-1|NA
CASSLKTGSNTEAFF
TGTGCCAGCTCACTGAAGACAGGATCAAACACTGAAGCTTTCTTT
>TRBV18|NA|TRBJ2-3|NA
CASSPQGGGQLTDTQYF
TGTGCCAGCTCACCCCAGGGCGGGGGCCAGCTCACAGATACGCAGTATTTT
>TRBV14|once|TRBJ2-1|TRBD2
CASSPTSGGPGSEQFF
TGTGCCAGCAGTCCTACTAGCGGGGGTCCCGGGAGTGAGCAGTTCTTC
>TRBV29-1|NA|TRBJ1-5|TRBD1
CSVGDSNQPQHF
TGCAGCGTTGGGGACAGTAATCAGCCCCAGCATTTT
>TRBV7-9|NA|TRBJ2-7|NA
CASSQGPDEQYF
TGTGCCAGCAGCCAAGGGCCGGACGAGCAGTACTTC
>TRBV7-8|NA|TRBJ2-2|TRBD1
CASSRGTVNTGELFF
TGTGCCAGCAGCCGAGGGACAGTGAACACCGGGGAGCTGTTTTTT
>TRBV19|NA|TRBJ1-5|NA
CASSMKGYQPQHF
TGTGCCAGTAGTATGAAGGGTTATCAGCCCCAGCATTTT
>TRBV28|NA|TRBJ2-3|NA
CASSRPGLPGNTQYF
TGTGCCAGCAGTCGCCCGGGACTCCCGGGTAATACGCAGTATTTT
>TRBV2|NA|TRBJ2-6|TRBD1
CASRYIRTGGAGANVLTF
TGTGCCAGCAGGTACATTAGGACAGGGGGCGCTGGGGCCAACGTCCTGACTTTC
>TRBV5-1|NA|TRBJ1-1|NA
CASSLAGGDTEAFF
TGCGCCAGCAGCTTGGCCGGCGGGGACACTGAAGCTTTCTTT
>TRBV30|NA|TRBJ1-2|TRBD1
CAWLDRENYGYTF
TGTGCCTGGTTGGACAGGGAAAACTATGGCTACACCTTC
>TRBV7-9|NA|TRBJ2-6|TRBD1
CASSWTGSGANVLTF
TGTGCCAGCAGCTGGACAGGGTCTGGGGCCAACGTCCTGACTTTC
>TRBV9|NA|TRBJ2-3|TRBD1
CASSVRQGALTDTQYF
TGTGCCAGCAGCGTAAGACAGGGGGCGCTCACAGATACGCAGTATTTT
>TRBV27|NA|TRBJ2-5|NA
CASSLGLAPYQETQYF
TGTGCCAGCAGTTTAGGGCTAGCGCCGTACCAAGAGACCCAGTACTTC
>TRBV4-1|NA|TRBJ1-2|TRBD1
CASSRGTGEKGYTF
TGCGCCAGCAGCCGAGGGACAGGGGAGAAAGGCTACACCTTC
>TRBV18|once|TRBJ2-3|TRBD1
CASSPRGLTSDTQYF
TGTGCCAGCTCACCAAGGGGGCTAACGTCAGATACGCAGTATTTT
>TRBV5-4|NA|TRBJ1-1|NA
CASSSPGPRETEAFF
TGTGCCAGCAGCTCTCCGGGACCACGAGAAACTGAAGCTTTCTTT
>TRBV5-1|NA|TRBJ2-3|TRBD1
CASSLDGTGTADTQYF
TGCGCCAGCAGCTTGGACGGGACAGGTACGGCAGATACGCAGTATTTT
>TRBV4-3|NA|TRBJ2-5|TRBD2
CASAGGIQETQYF
TGCGCCAGCGCGGGAGGCATTCAAGAGACCCAGTACTTC
>TRBV10-3|once|TRBJ2-7|TRBD1
CAISGPGQGGEQYF
TGTGCCATCAGTGGACCTGGACAGGGTGGTGAGCAGTACTTC
>TRBV5-1|few|TRBJ2-3|NA
CASSLEGIPYTDTQYF
TGCGCCAGCAGCTTGGAGGGGATCCCCTACACAGATACGCAGTATTTT